This T cell receptor beta chain was observed in a study of blood T cell repertoires in COVID-19. The data were produced by immunoSEQ multiplex PCR, yet TCRdb's version contains in-frame clones alone and is incomplete. The table has 55,000 to 70,000 clones, roughly 80% seen once. The CDR3 is 13 residues long. The germline V gene has CDR1 LNHDA and CDR2 SQIVND (reference sequence). Trimming removed 3 bases from V and 8 bases from J, with 11 bases in between. The origin of this receptor is a woman in her fifties or sixties with acute or convalescent COVID-19. V usage is TRBV19 and J usage is TRBJ2-1; D is perhaps TRBD1 (6 bases). Sequenced sample: peripheral blood. CDR3 sequence (DNA): TGTGCCAGTAGTATCAACAGGGATGATGAGCAGTTCTTC. It codes for CASSINRDDEQFF.